The clone carrying this T cell receptor beta chain was detected only a few times. Its antigen remains unknown. Every donor provided one heparinised blood draw, which averaged around 120 mL. CDR3 length equals 15 residues. Trimming left V 8 bases short and J 0 bases short, with 14 bases between. Per the germline V gene, CDR1 is MNHEY and CDR2 is SVGAGI. The data were obtained in a study of beta chain features in type 1 diabetes. Regarding the study as a whole: Within the patient group, naive, central memory and Treg TCRB repertoires appeared more similar to each other than within healthy donors. Whatever favoring of shorter templates PCR might show would apply equally to patients and controls. Patients with Type 1 diabetes showed moderately but significantly shorter TCRB CDR3s in all four CD4+ subsets.

The study reverse transcribed the entire isolated RNA, so it sequenced expressed TCRB transcripts. Assay: immunoSEQ multiplex PCR; the TCRdb copy retains only in-frame clones and omits some. Seen here are 300,000 or so clones, 7.5% to 9% observed once, and the top ten hold 0.44%. This sequence was found in a woman aged 18-29 years in good health. The chain is built from TRBV6-5 and TRBJ2-1, with D possibly matching TRBD2 (6 bases). The sample comprised central memory CD4+ T cells from blood. The CDR3 loop is CASSLASSSYNEQFF. The CDR3 DNA sequence: TGTGCCAGCTCGCTAGCGTCGAGCTCCTACAATGAGCAGTTCTTC.